A few counts support the clone carrying this T cell receptor (beta chain). Its specificity is unknown. The data belong to a study of CD8 T cells in ankylosing spondylitis. With 4 bases removed from V and 3 bases from J, the gap between germline ends came to 13 bases. CDR3 length: 15 residues. CDR1 LGHDT and CDR2 YNNKEL come from the germline V gene (reference sequence). Study-level points and caveats: It was reported that disease-linked clones were significantly enriched in matched ankylosing spondylitis synovial fluid. Among TCR beta sequences, a motif of eight highly homologous variants appeared characteristic of ankylosing spondylitis blood. A subset of motif variants has previously been described in the synovial fluid and blood of reactive arthritis.

Quantitative 5'-RACE was performed with molecular barcodes, and it yielded the TCR beta libraries. TCRdb reprocessed the 5' RACE reads via MiXCR and lists one record per CDR3 protein. The data show some 840,000 distinct CDR3 sequences, with 10% to 15% seen just once and less than 0.65% held by the top ten. The receptor's source is a male donor with ankylosing spondylitis. V usage is TRBV3-1 and J usage is TRBJ2-1; D call uncertain. The specimen was blood, either unsorted or a sorted T cell fraction (not recorded which). The CDR3 coding sequence is TGTGCCAGCAGCCCGAGCTCCAGAAACTACAATGAGCAGTTCTTC. Amino acid sequence: CASSPSSRNYNEQFF.